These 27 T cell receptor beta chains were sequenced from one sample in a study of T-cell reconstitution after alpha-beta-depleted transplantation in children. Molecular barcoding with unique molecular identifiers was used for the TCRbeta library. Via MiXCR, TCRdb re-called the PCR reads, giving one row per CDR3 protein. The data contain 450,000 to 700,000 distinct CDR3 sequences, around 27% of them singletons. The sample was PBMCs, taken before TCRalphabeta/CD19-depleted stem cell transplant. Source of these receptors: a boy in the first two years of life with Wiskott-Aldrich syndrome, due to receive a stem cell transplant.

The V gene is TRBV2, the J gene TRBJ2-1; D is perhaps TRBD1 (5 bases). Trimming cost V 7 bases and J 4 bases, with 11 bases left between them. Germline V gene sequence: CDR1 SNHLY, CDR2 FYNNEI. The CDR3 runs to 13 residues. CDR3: CASTSGQYNEQFF. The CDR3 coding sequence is TGTGCCAGCACGTCAGGGCAATACAATGAGCAGTTCTTC.

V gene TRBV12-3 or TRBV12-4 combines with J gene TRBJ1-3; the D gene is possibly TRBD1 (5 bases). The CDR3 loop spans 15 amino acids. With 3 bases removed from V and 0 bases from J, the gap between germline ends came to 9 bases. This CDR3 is CASSLSGNSGNTIYF. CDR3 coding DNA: TGTGCCAGCAGTTTGTCAGGGAACTCTGGAAACACCATATATTTT.

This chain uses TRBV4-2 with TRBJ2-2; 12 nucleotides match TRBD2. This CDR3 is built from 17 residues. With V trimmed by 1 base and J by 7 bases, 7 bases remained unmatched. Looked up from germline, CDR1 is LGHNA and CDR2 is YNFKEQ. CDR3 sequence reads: CASSQGKTSGSVGELFF. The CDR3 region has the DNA TGTGCCAGCAGCCAAGGAAAGACTAGCGGGAGTGTCGGGGAGCTGTTTTTT.

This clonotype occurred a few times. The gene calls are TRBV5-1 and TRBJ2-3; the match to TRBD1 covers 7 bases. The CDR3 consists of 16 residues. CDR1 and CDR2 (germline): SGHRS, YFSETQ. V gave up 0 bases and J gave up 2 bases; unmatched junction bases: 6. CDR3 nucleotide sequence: TGCGCCAGCAGCTTGGGACAGGGCTTCACCACAGATACGCAGTATTTT. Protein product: CASSLGQGFTTDTQYF.

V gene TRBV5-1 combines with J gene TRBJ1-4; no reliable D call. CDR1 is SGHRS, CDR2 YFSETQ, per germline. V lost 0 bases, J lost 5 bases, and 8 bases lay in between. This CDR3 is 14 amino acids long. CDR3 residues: CASSLAQINEKLFF. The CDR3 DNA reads TGCGCCAGCAGCTTGGCTCAGATAAATGAAAAACTGTTTTTT.

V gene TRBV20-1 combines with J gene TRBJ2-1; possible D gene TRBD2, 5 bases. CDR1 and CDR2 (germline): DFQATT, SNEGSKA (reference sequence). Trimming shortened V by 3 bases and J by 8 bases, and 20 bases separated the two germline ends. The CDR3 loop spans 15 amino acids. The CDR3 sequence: CSASGAAPLGHEQFF. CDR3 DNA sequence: TGCAGTGCTAGTGGAGCGGCCCCCCTGGGCCATGAGCAGTTCTTC.

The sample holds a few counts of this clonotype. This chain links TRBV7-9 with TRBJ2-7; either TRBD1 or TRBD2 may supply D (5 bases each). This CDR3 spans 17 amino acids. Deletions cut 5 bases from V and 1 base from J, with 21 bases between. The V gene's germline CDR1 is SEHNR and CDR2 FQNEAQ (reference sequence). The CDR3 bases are TGTGCCAGCAGCCTCAAGGCCGGGGTCGGGGCATCCTACGAGCAGTACTTC. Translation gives CASSLKAGVGASYEQYF. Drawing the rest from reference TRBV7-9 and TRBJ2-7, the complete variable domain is DTGVSQNPRHKITKRGQNVTFRCDPISEHNRLYWYRQTLGQGPEFLTYFQNEAQLEKSRLLSDRFSAERPKGSFSTLEIQRTEQGDSAMYLCASSLKAGVGASYEQYFGPGTRLTVT.

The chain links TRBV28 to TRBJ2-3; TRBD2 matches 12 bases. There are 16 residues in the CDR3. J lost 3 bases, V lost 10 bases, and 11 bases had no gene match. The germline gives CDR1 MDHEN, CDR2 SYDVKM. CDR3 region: CATLRLAGVVTDTQYF. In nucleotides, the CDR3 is TGTGCCACCTTGAGACTAGCGGGAGTAGTTACAGATACGCAGTATTTT.

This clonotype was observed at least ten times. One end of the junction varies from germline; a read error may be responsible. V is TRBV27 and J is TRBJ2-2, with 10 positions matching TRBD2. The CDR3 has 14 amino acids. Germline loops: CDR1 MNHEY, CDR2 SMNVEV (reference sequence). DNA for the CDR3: TGTGCCAGCAGTACTAGCGGGAACACTGGGGAGCTGTTTTTT. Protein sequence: CASSTSGNTGELFF.

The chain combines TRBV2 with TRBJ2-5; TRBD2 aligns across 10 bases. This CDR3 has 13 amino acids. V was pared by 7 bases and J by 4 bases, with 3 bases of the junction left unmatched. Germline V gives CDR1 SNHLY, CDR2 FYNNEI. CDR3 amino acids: CASKREGRETQYF. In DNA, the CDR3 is TGTGCCAGCAAGCGGGAGGGCCGAGAGACCCAGTACTTC.

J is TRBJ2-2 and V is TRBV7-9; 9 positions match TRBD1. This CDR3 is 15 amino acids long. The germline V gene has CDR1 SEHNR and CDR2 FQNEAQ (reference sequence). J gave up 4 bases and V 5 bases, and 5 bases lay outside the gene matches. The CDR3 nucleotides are TGTGCCAGCAGCACGGACAGGGGAGCCACCGGGGAGCTGTTTTTT. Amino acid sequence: CASSTDRGATGELFF.

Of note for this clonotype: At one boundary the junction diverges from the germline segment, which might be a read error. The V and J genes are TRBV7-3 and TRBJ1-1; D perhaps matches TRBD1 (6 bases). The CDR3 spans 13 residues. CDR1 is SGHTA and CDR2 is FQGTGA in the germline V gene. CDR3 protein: CACSFQQGTEAFF. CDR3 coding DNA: TGTGCCTGCAGCTTCCAACAGGGAACTGAAGCTTTCTTT. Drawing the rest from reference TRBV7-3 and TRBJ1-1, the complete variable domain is GAGVSQTPSNKVTEKGKYVELRCDPISGHTALYWYRQSLGQGPEFLIYFQGTGAADDSGLPNDRFFAVRPEGSVSTLKIQRTERGDSAVYLCACSFQQGTEAFFGQGTRLTVV.

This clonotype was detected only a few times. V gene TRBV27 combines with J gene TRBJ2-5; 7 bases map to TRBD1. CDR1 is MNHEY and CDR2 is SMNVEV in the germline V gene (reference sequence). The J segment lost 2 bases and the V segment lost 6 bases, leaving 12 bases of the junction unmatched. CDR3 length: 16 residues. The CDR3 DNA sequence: TGTGCCAGCAGAGGGGGCAGGGGAATAACACAAGAGACCCAGTACTTC. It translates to CASRGGRGITQETQYF.

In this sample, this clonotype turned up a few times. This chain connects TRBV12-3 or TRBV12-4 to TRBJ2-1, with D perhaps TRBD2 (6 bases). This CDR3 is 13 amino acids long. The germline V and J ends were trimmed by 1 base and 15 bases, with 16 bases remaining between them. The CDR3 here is CASSLVGGLSRFF. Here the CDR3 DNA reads TGTGCCAGCAGTTTAGTGGGAGGACTTTCTCGGTTCTTC.

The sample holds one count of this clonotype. CDR3 amino acids: CASSPTGTLTDTQYF. CDR3 nucleotides: TGTGCCAGCAGCCCGACCGGGACCTTGACGGATACGCAGTATTTT. The V gene is TRBV3-1, the J gene TRBJ2-3; TRBD1 or TRBD2 may be the D gene (5 bases each). In germline, CDR1 is LGHDT, CDR2 YNNKEL (reference sequence). The germline V and J ends were trimmed by 4 bases and 6 bases, with 17 bases remaining between them. This CDR3 has 15 residues.

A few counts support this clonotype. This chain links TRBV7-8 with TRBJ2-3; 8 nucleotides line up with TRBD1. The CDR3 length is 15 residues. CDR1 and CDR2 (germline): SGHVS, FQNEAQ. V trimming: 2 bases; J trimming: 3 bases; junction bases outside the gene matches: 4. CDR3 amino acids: CASSLWTGKTDTQYF. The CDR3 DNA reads TGTGCCAGCAGCTTATGGACAGGGAAGACAGATACGCAGTATTTT.

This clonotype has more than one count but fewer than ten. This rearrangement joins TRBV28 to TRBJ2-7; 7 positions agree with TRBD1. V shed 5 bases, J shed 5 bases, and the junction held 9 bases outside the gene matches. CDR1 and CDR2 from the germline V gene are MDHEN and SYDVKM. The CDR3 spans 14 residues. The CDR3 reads CASSPLTGIHEQYF. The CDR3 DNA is TGTGCCAGCAGTCCCCTGACAGGGATCCACGAGCAGTACTTC.

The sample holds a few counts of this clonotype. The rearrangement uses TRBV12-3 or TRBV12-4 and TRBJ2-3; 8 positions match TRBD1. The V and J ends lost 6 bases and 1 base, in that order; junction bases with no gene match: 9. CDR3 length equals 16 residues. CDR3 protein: CASRRTGSVGTDTQYF. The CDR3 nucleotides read TGTGCCAGCAGACGGACAGGGTCCGTCGGCACAGATACGCAGTATTTT.

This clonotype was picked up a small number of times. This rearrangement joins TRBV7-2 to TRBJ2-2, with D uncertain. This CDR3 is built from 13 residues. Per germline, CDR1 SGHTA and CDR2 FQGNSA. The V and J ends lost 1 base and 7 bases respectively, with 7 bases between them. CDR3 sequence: CASSLVSNGELFF. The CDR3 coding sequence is TGTGCCAGCAGCTTAGTCTCCAACGGGGAGCTGTTTTTT.

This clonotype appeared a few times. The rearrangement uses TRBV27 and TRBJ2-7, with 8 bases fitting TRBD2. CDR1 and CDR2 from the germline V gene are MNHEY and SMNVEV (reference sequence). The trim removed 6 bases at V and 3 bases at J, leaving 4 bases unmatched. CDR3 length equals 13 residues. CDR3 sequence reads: CASRGGRNYEQYF. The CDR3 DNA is TGTGCCAGCAGGGGCGGGAGGAACTACGAGCAGTACTTC.

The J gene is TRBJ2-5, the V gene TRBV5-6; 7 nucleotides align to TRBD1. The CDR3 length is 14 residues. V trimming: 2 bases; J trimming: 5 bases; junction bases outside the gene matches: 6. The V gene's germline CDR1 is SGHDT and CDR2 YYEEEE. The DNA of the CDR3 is TGTGCCAGCAGCTTTAGGGGGCCATGGGAGACCCAGTACTTC. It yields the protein CASSFRGPWETQYF. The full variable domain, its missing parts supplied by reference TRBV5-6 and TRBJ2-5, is DAGVTQSPTHLIKTRGQQVTLRCSPKSGHDTVSWYQQALGQGPQFIFQYYEEEERQRGNFPDRFSGHQFPNYSSELNVNALLLGDSALYLCASSFRGPWETQYFGPGTRLLVL.

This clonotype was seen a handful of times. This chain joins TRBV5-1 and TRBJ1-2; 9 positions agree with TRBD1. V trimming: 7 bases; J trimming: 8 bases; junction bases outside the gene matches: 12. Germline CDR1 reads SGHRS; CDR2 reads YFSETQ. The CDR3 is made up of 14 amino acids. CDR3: CASGEQGARRGYTF. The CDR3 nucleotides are TGCGCCAGCGGAGAACAGGGGGCAAGAAGGGGCTACACCTTC.

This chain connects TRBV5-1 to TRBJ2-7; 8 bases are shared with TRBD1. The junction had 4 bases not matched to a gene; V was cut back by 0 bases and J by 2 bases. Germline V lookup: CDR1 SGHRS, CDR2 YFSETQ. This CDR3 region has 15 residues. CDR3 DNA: TGCGCCAGCAGCTTGGCCCAGGGGGCGGCCTACGAGCAGTACTTC. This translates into CASSLAQGAAYEQYF. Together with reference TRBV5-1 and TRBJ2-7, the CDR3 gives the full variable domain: KAGVTQTPRYLIKTRGQQVTLSCSPISGHRSVSWYQQTPGQGLQFLFEYFSETQRNKGNFPGRFSGRQFSNSRSEMNVSTLELGDSALYLCASSLAQGAAYEQYFGPGTRLTVT.

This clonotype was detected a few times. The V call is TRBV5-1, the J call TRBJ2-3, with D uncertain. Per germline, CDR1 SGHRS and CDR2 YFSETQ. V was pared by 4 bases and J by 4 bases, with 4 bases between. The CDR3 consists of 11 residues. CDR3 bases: TGCGCCAGCAGCATTGCAGATACGCAGTATTTT. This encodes CASSIADTQYF.

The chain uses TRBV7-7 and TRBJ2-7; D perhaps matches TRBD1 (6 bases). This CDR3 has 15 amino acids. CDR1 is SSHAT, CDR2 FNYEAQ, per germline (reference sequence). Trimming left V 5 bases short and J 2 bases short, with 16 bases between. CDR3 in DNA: TGTGCCAGCAGCCCAGCAGGGGCACCGCCCTACGAGCAGTACTTC. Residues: CASSPAGAPPYEQYF.

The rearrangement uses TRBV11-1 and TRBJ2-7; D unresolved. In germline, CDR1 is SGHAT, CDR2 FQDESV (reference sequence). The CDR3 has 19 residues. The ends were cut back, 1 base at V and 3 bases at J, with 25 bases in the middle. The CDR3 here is CASSLGVRPDNKRGYEQYF. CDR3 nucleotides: TGTGCCAGCAGCTTAGGTGTACGCCCAGATAATAAGAGAGGCTACGAGCAGTACTTC. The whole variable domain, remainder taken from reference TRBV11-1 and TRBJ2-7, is EAEVAQSPRYKITEKSQAVAFWCDPISGHATLYWYRQILGQGPELLVQFQDESVVDDSQLPKDRFSAERLKGVDSTLKIQPAELGDSAMYLCASSLGVRPDNKRGYEQYFGPGTRLTVT.

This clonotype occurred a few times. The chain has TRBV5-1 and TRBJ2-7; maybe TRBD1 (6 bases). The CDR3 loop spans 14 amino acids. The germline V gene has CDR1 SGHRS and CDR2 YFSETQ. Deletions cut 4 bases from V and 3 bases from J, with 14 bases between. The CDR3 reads CASSPRTEYYEQYF. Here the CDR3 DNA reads TGCGCCAGCAGCCCTAGGACAGAGTACTACGAGCAGTACTTC.